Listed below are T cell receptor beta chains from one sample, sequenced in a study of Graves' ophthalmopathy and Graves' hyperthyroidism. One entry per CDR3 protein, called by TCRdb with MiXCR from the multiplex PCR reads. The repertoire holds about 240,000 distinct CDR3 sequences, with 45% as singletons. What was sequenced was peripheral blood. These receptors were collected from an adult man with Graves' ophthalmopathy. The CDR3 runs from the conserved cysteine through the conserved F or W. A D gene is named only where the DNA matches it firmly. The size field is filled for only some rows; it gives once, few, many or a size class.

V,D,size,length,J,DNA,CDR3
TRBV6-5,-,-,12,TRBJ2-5,TGTGCCATCAGTTACTCCGGGGAGACCCAGTACTTC,CAISYSGETQYF
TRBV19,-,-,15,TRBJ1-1,TGTGCCAGTAGTATTACCGGGACAACGAACACTGAAGCTTTCTTT,CASSITGTTNTEAFF
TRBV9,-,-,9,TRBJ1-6,TGTGCCAGCAGCGAGACCCTACACTTT,CASSETLHF
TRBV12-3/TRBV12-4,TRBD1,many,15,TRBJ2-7,TGTGCCAGCAGTCAGGGACAGGGATTTTCCTACGAGCAGTACTTC,CASSQGQGFSYEQYF
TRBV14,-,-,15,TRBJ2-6,TGTGCCAGCAGCCAAGGGTACTCTGGGGCCAACGTCCTGACTTTC,CASSQGYSGANVLTF
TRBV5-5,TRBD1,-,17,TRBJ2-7,TGTGCCAGCAGCCTGCCCTCCGAGGGGACAGGGGGCTACGAGCAGTACTTC,CASSLPSEGTGGYEQYF
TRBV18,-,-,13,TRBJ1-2,TGTGCCAGCACCGCGACCCAGGACTATGGCTACACCTTC,CASTATQDYGYTF
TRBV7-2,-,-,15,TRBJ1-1,TGTGCCAGCAGCCCCAGGCAGGGGTTGTACACTGAAGCTTTCTTT,CASSPRQGLYTEAFF
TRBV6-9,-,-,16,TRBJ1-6,TGTGCCAGCAGTGAATCTGGGATGTCGGGTTATTCACCCCTCCACTTT,CASSESGMSGYSPLHF
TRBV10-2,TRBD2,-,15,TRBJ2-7,TGTGCCAGCAGTGCCACTACTAGCGGGAGATACGAGCAGTACTTC,CASSATTSGRYEQYF
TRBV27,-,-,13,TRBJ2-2,TGTGCCAGCAGTTTTCTTGGTTACGGGGAGCTGTTTTTT,CASSFLGYGELFF
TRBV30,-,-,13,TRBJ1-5,TGTGCCTGGAGTGTTGGGGGAGGTCAGCCCCAGCATTTT,CAWSVGGGQPQHF
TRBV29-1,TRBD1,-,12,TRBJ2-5,TGCAGCGATATACAGGGGCGGGAGACCCAGTACTTC,CSDIQGRETQYF
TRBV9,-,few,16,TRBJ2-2,TGTGCCAGCAGCGGCCCTAGGAGGGGGCAAACCGGGGAGCTGTTTTTT,CASSGPRRGQTGELFF
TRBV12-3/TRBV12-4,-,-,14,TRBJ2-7,TGTGCCAGCAGTTTAGTTCGCAAACCCTACGAGCAGTACTTC,CASSLVRKPYEQYF
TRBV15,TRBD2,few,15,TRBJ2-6,TGTGCCACCAGCAGAGGCTCGGGGGGAGCCAACGTCCTGACTTTC,CATSRGSGGANVLTF
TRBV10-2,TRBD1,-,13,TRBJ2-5,TGCGCCAGCGGCGACACAGGGGGGGAGACCCAGTACTTC,CASGDTGGETQYF
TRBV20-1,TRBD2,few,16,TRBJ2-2,TGCAGTGCTAACGGGCCACTAGCGTCGAACACCGGGGAGCTGTTTTTT,CSANGPLASNTGELFF
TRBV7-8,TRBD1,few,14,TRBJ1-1,TGTGCCAGCAGCTGGGGACAGGGGAGCACTGAAGCTTTCTTT,CASSWGQGSTEAFF
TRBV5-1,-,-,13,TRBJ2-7,TGCGCCAGCAGCTTGGCCGTTGGCTACGAGCAGTACTTC,CASSLAVGYEQYF
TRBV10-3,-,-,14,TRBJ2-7,TGTGCCAGCAGTTTAAGGGAAACGGGGTACGAGCAGTACTTC,CASSLRETGYEQYF
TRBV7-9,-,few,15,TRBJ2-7,TGTGCCAGCAGCTTGTGGCAGGGGTACTCCTACGAGCAGTACTTC,CASSLWQGYSYEQYF